Sequencing of this TCR beta chain was carried out in a study of graft-versus-host responses after intestinal transplantation. Study overall: Isolated intestinal, liver-intestinal, or multivisceral transplants had been given to the recipients. Each recipient received anti-thymocyte globulin induction, then tacrolimus and steroids for 3 to 4 years. Study observations and caveats: Within allografts, high graft-versus-host to host-versus-graft clonal ratios were seen among patients with graft-donor T cell macrochimerism. Some GvH clones were seen earlier in gut or blood, suggesting intestinal origin.

Regarding this clone: No antigen is known for it.

The data were produced by immunoSEQ multiplex PCR, yet TCRdb's version contains in-frame clones alone and is incomplete. Among approximately 82,000 clones listed, 90% to 95% were seen once. V gave up 3 bases and J gave up 1 base; unmatched junction bases: 7. Per the germline V gene, CDR1 is SGHRS and CDR2 is YFSETQ. The CDR3 extends over 16 amino acids. The V gene is TRBV5-1, the J gene TRBJ2-5, with 9 bases aligning to TRBD1. The sample was unstimulated CD4+ T cells sorted from spleen or lymph node cells, taken before intestinal transplant. The source of this sequence is a human donor who received an intestinal transplant. As DNA, the CDR3 is TGCGCCAGCAGCTCCAGACAGGGGGGCATCCAAGAGACCCAGTACTTC. This gives the protein CASSSRQGGIQETQYF.